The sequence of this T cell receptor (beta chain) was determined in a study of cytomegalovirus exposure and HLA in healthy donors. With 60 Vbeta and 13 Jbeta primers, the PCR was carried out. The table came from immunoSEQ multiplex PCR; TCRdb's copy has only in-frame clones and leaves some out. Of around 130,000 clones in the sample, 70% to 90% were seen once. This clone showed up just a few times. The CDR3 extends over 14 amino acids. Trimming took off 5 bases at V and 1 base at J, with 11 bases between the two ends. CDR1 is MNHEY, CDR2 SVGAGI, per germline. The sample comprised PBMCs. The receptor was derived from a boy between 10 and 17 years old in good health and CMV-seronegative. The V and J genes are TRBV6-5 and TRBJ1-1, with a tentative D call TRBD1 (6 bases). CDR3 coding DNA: TGTGCCAGCAGTGAGGGACAAGAGAACACTGAAGCTTTCTTT. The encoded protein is CASSEGQENTEAFF.